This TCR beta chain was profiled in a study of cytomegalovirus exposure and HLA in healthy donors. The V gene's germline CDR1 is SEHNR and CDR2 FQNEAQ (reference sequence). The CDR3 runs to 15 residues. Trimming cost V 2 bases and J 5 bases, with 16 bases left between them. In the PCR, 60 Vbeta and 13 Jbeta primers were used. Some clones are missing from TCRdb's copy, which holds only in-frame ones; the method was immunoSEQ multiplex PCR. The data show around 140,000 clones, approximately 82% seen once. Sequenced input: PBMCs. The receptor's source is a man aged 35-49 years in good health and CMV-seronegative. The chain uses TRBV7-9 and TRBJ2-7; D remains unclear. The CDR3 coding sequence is TGTGCCAGCAGCTTAAAGCCCGACAACCGGAACGAGCAGTACTTC. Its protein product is CASSLKPDNRNEQYF. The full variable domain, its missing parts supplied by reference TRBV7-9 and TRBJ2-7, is DTGVSQNPRHKITKRGQNVTFRCDPISEHNRLYWYRQTLGQGPEFLTYFQNEAQLEKSRLLSDRFSAERPKGSFSTLEIQRTEQGDSAMYLCASSLKPDNRNEQYFGPGTRLTVT.